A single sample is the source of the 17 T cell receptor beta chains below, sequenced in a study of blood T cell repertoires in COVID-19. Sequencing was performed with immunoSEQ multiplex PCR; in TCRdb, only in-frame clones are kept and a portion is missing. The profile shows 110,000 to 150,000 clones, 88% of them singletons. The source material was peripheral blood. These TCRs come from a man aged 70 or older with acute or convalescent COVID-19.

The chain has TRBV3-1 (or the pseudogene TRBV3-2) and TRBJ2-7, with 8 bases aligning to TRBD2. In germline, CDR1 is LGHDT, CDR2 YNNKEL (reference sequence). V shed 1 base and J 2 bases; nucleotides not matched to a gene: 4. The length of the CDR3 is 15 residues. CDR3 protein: CASSQGGGNPYEQYF. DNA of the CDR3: TGTGCCAGCAGCCAAGGCGGGGGGAATCCCTACGAGCAGTACTTC.

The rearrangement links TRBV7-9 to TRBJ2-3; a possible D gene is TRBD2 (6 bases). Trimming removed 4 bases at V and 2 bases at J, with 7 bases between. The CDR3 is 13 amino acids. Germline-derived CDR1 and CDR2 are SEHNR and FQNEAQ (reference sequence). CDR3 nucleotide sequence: TGTGCCAGCAGCTCTAGCGCCACAGATACGCAGTATTTT. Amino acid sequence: CASSSSATDTQYF.

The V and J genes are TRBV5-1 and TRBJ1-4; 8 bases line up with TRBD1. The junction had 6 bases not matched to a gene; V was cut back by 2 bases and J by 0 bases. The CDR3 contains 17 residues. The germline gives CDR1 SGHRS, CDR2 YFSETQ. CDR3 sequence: CASSLGTGGATNEKLFF. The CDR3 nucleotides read TGCGCCAGCAGCTTAGGGACAGGAGGTGCAACTAATGAAAAACTGTTTTTT.

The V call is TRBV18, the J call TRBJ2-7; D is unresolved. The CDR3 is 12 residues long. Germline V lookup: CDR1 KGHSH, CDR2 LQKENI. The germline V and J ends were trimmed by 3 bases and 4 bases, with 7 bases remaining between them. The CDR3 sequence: CASSPGAYEQYF. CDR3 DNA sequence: TGTGCCAGCTCACCCGGTGCGTACGAGCAGTACTTC. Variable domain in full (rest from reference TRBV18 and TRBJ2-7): NAGVMQNPRHLVRRRGQEARLRCSPMKGHSHVYWYRQLPEEGLKFMVYLQKENIIDESGMPKERFSAEFPKEGPSILRIQQVVRGDSAAYFCASSPGAYEQYFGPGTRLTVT.

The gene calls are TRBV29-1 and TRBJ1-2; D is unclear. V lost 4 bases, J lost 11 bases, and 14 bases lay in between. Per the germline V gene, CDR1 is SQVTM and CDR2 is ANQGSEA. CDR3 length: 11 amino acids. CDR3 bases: TGCAGCGTTGGTACAGCTGCACCTTACACCTTC. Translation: CSVGTAAPYTF.

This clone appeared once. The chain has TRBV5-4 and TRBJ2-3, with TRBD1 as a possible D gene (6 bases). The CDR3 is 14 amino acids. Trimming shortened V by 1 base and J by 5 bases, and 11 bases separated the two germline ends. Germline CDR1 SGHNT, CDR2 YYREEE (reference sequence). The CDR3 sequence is CASSLTGQEDTQYF. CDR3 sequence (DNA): TGTGCCAGCAGCTTGACAGGGCAAGAAGATACGCAGTATTTT.

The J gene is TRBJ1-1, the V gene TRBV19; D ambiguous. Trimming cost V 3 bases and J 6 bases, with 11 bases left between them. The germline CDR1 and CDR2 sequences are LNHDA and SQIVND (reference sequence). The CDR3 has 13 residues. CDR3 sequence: CASSMRLVAEAFF. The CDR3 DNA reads TGTGCCAGTAGTATGAGGTTGGTCGCTGAAGCTTTCTTT.

The CDR3 spells CASSPIPGTGDSPLHF. The CDR3 DNA follows: TGTGCCAGCTCACCAATCCCTGGGACAGGGGATTCACCCCTCCACTTT. This chain connects TRBV18 to TRBJ1-6; the match to TRBD1 covers 10 bases. Trimming cost V 2 bases and J 8 bases; bases outside gene matches: 6. Germline lookup yields CDR1 KGHSH and CDR2 LQKENI. The CDR3 spans 16 residues.

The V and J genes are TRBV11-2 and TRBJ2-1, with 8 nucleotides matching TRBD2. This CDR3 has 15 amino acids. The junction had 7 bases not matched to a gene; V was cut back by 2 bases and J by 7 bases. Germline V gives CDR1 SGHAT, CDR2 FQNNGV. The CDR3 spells CASSLREGQINEQFF. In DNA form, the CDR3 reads TGTGCCAGCAGCTTACGGGAGGGCCAAATAAATGAGCAGTTCTTC.

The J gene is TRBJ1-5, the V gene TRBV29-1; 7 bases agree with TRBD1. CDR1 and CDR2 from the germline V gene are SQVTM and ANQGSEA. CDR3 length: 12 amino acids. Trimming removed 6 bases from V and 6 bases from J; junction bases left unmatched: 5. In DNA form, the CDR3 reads TGCAGCGTCCGACAGGGAGGTCAGCCCCAGCATTTT. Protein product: CSVRQGGQPQHF.

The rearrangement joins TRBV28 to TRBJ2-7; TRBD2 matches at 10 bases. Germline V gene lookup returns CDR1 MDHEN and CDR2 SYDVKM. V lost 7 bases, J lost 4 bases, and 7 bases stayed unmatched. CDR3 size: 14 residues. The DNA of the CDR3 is TGTGCCAGCACCCAACTAGCGGGATTATACGAGCAGTACTTC. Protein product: CASTQLAGLYEQYF. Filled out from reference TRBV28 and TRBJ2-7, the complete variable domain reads DVKVTQSSRYLVKRTGEKVFLECVQDMDHENMFWYRQDPGLGLRLIYFSYDVKMKEKGDIPEGYSVSREKKERFSLILESASTNQTSMYLCASTQLAGLYEQYFGPGTRLTVT.

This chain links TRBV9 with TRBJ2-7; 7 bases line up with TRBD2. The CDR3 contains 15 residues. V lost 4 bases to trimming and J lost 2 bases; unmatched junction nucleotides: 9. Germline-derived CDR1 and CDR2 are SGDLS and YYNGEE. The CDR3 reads CASSPNELAAYEQYF. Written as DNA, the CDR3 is TGTGCCAGCAGCCCCAATGAGCTAGCGGCCTACGAGCAGTACTTC.

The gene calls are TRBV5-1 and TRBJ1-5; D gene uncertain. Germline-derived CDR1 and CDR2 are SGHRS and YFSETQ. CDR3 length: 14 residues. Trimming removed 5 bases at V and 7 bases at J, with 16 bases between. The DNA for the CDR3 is TGCGCCAGCAGATTAACGGAGGCCCGGCAGCCCCAGCATTTT. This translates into CASRLTEARQPQHF.

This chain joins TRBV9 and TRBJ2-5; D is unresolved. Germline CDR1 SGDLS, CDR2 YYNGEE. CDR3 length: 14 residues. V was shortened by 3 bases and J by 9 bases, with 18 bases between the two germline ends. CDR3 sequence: CASSDRVNPVPQYF. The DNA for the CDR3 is TGTGCCAGCAGCGACCGGGTCAACCCAGTGCCCCAGTACTTC.

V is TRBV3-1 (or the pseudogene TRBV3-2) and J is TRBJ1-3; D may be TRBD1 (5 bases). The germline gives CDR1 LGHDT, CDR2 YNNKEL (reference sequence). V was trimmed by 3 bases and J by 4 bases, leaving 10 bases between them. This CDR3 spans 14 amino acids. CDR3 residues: CASSQRGGGNTIYF. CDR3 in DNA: TGTGCCAGCAGCCAGCGGGGCGGCGGAAACACCATATATTTT.

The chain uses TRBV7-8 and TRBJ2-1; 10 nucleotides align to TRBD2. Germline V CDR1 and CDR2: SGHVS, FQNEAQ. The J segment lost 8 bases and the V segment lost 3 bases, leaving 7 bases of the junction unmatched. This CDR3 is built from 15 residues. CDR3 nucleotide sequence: TGTGCCAGCAGCTTGCTCGGGACTAGCGTAGATGAGCAGTTCTTC. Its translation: CASSLLGTSVDEQFF. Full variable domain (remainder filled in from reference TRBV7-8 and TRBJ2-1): GAGVSQSPRYKVAKRGQDVALRCDPISGHVSLFWYQQALGQGPEFLTYFQNEAQLDKSGLPSDRFFAERPEGSVSTLKIQRTQQEDSAVYLCASSLLGTSVDEQFFGPGTRLTVL.

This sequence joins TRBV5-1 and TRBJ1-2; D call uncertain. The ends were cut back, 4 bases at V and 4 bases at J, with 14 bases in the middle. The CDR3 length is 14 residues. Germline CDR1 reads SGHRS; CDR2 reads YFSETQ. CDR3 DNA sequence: TGCGCCAGCAGCCTCCTTGGAAACAGCTATGGCTACACCTTC. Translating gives CASSLLGNSYGYTF.